This T cell receptor (beta chain) appears in the sequencing data of a study of cytomegalovirus exposure and HLA in healthy donors. Study observations and caveats: Likely technical artifact: a cluster of highly shared sequence variants.

On this clone itself: The antigen is undetermined. At one boundary the junction diverges from the germline segment, which might be a read error.

A multiplex PCR was run with 60 Vbeta primers and 13 Jbeta primers. Profiled with immunoSEQ multiplex PCR; TCRdb holds only in-frame clones, not every one. The sample has 95,000 to 120,000 clones; over 65% are singletons. This TCR came from a woman aged 25 to 39 in good health and CMV-seropositive. Material for sequencing was PBMCs.

The CDR3 loop is CSSSLRSGGGYTF. The DNA of the CDR3 is TGTTCCAGCAGCCTGCGATCTGGTGGTGGCTACACCTTC. This chain connects TRBV7-9 to TRBJ1-2, with unresolved D. This CDR3 region has 13 residues. CDR1 SEHNR and CDR2 FQNEAQ come from the germline V gene (reference sequence).